A selection of T cell receptor beta chains follows, all from one sample in a study of cytomegalovirus exposure and HLA in healthy donors. Repertoires were generated with immunoSEQ multiplex PCR, while TCRdb's copy carries only in-frame clones and drops some. Of 57,000 or so clones in the sample, approximately 70% were seen once. The material sequenced was PBMCs. These receptors all come from a woman in her sixties or seventies in good health and CMV-seropositive. Both conserved end residues are part of each CDR3. The order of the fields is clone size, V gene, J gene, CDR3 length, D gene, CDR3 protein, CDR3 DNA. D genes are given only for firm matches. Not every row has a clone size; where given, it reads once, few, many or a size class.

.	TRBV28	TRBJ2-7	15	TRBD1	CASSLSPTGSNEQYF	TGTGCCAGCAGTTTATCCCCGACAGGGAGCAACGAGCAGTACTTC
.	TRBV5-4	TRBJ2-7	13	TRBD2	CASSSGTSGEQYF	TGTGCCAGCAGCAGCGGGACCTCCGGAGAGCAGTACTTC
few	TRBV10-3	TRBJ2-1	11	.	CAISELEGQFF	TGTGCCATCAGTGAGCTCGAGGGGCAGTTCTTC
.	TRBV6-5	TRBJ1-2	14	TRBD1	CASSLTGVGYGYTF	TGTGCCAGCAGTTTGACAGGGGTTGGCTATGGCTACACCTTC
.	TRBV2	TRBJ2-1	14	TRBD1	CASRPRTGTEEQFF	TGTGCCAGCAGACCTAGGACAGGGACAGAGGAGCAGTTCTTC
.	TRBV7-2	TRBJ1-5	17	.	CASSLAGGSGGNQPQHF	TGTGCCAGCAGCTTAGCGGGAGGGTCAGGGGGCAATCAGCCCCAGCATTTT
.	TRBV10-3	TRBJ1-5	15	TRBD1	CAISETGGVGKPQHF	TGTGCCATCAGTGAGACAGGGGGGGTTGGGAAGCCCCAGCATTTT
.	TRBV5-4	TRBJ2-3	15	TRBD1	CASSPGGTGADTQYF	TGTGCCAGCAGCCCCGGAGGGACAGGGGCAGATACGCAGTATTTT
.	TRBV4-2	TRBJ2-1	17	TRBD2	CASSPRSGGSSYNEQFF	TGTGCCAGCAGCCCTCGGAGCGGGGGAAGCTCCTACAATGAGCAGTTCTTC
.	TRBV25-1	TRBJ2-3	18	TRBD2	CATPFLRPTSGETDTQYF	TGTGCCACCCCGTTCCTTCGCCCGACTAGCGGGGAAACAGATACGCAGTATTTT
.	TRBV6-5	TRBJ1-6	14	TRBD1	CAGTGGDYNSPLHF	TGTGCCGGGACAGGGGGCGACTATAATTCACCCCTCCACTTT
once	TRBV6-5	TRBJ2-7	15	.	CASSYSYLGTYEQYF	TGTGCCAGCAGTTACAGCTACCTAGGCACCTACGAGCAGTACTTC
once	TRBV4-3	TRBJ1-1	14	TRBD1	CASSQEGGAYGAFF	TGCGCCAGCAGCCAAGAAGGGGGCGCTTATGGAGCTTTCTTT
.	TRBV4-1	TRBJ2-2	15	TRBD1	CASSPGTANTGELFF	TGCGCCAGCAGCCCCGGGACAGCAAACACCGGGGAGCTGTTTTTT
.	TRBV6-1	TRBJ1-6	15	.	CASSEGGGDNSPLHF	TGTGCCAGCAGTGAAGGAGGAGGGGATAATTCACCCCTCCACTTT
.	TRBV5-4	TRBJ1-1	13	.	CASSLDLVNEAFF	TGTGCCAGCAGCTTGGACTTAGTGAACGAAGCTTTCTTT
once	TRBV19	TRBJ1-2	10	.	CVSGDYGYTF	TGTGTTTCAGGGGACTATGGCTACACCTTC
.	TRBV5-1	TRBJ2-7	11	.	CASSLAGEQYF	TGCGCCAGCAGCTTGGCGGGCGAGCAGTACTTC
.	TRBV5-4	TRBJ1-4	14	.	CASSLDALEEKLFF	TGTGCCAGCAGCTTGGATGCCTTAGAGGAAAAACTGTTTTTT
.	TRBV5-4	TRBJ1-2	15	TRBD1	CASSSPQGDPYGYTF	TGTGCCAGCAGCTCGCCCCAGGGGGACCCATATGGCTACACCTTC
.	TRBV19	TRBJ2-7	14	TRBD1	CASSTRQGLYEQYF	TGTGCCAGTAGTACTCGACAGGGTTTATACGAGCAGTACTTC
.	TRBV2	TRBJ2-5	14	.	CASSEKPKIATQYF	TGTGCCAGCAGTGAAAAACCTAAGATCGCGACCCAGTACTTC